This T cell receptor (beta chain) originates from a study of blood T cell repertoires in COVID-19. Study as a whole: COVID-19 samples from acute and convalescent phases originated in the United States, Italy and Spain. PBMCs, B-cell-depleted T cells, or T cells provided the cDNA or gDNA that made up the material.

Per the original methods: Amplification of reference gene primers was used by the study to estimate nucleated cell counts. The table came from immunoSEQ multiplex PCR; TCRdb's copy has only in-frame clones and leaves some out. V and J calls and clone size are as listed in that table; D and trimming were resolved from the DNA. This sample carries tens of thousands of clones, 60% to 85% of them seen once, and the ten largest clones take about 6.5%. The CDR3 consists of 15 residues. Germline V gene sequence: CDR1 SNHLY, CDR2 FYNNEI. The trim removed 6 bases at V and 4 bases at J, leaving 9 bases unmatched.

This TCR was sampled from a man in his 70s with acute or convalescent COVID-19. Sequenced: peripheral blood. The chain is built from TRBV2 and TRBJ2-7, with TRBD1 matching over 10 bases. CDR3 sequence reads: CASRTVGTGAYEQYF. CDR3 DNA: TGTGCCAGCAGAACCGTAGGGACAGGGGCTTACGAGCAGTACTTC. The variable domain in full, completed from reference TRBV2 and TRBJ2-7, reads EPEVTQTPSHQVTQMGQEVILRCVPISNHLYFYWYRQILGQKVEFLVSFYNNEISEKSEIFDDQFSVERPDGSNFTLKIRSTKLEDSAMYFCASRTVGTGAYEQYFGPGTRLTVT.